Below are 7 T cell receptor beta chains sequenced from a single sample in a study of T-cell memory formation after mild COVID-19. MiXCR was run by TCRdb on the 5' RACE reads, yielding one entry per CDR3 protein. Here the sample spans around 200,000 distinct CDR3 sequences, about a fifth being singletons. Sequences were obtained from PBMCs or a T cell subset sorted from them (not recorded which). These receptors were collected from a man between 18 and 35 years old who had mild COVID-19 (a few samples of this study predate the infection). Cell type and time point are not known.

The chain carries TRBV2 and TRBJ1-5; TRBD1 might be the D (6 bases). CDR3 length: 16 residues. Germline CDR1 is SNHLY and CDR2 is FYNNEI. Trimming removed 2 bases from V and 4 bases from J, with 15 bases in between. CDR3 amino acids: CASSETRGLPNQPQHF. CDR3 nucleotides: TGTGCCAGCAGTGAAACCAGGGGCCTACCAAATCAGCCCCAGCATTTT.

CDR3 amino acids: CASSFPGTHHYGYTF. CDR3 nucleotide sequence: TGTGCCAGCAGCTTCCCCGGGACGCACCACTATGGCTACACCTTC. V usage is TRBV7-9 and J usage is TRBJ1-2; TRBD1 might be the D (5 bases). Germline V gene sequence: CDR1 SEHNR, CDR2 FQNEAQ (reference sequence). The CDR3 is 15 amino acids. Between the trimmed V and J ends, which lost 3 bases and 3 bases, there was a span of 14 bases.

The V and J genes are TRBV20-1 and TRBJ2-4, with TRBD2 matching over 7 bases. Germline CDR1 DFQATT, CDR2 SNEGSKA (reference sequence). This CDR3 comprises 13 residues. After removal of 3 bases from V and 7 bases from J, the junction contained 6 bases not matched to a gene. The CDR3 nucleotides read TGCAGTGCTAGGGGAGGGTACGGCAACATTCAGTACTTC. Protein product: CSARGGYGNIQYF.

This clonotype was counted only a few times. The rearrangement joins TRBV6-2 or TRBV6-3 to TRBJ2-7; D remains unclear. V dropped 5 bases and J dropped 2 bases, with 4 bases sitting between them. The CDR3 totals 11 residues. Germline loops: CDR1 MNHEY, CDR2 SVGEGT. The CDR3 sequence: CASSQAYEQYV. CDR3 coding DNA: TGTGCCAGCAGTCAGGCCTACGAGCAGTACGTC.

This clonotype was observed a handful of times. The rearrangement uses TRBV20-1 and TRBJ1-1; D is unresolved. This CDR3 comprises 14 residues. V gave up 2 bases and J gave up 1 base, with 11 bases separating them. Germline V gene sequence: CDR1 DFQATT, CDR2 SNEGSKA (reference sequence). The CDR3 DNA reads TGCAGTGCTAGACCGGGAGGGCAGAACACTGAAGCTTTCTTT. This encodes CSARPGGQNTEAFF.

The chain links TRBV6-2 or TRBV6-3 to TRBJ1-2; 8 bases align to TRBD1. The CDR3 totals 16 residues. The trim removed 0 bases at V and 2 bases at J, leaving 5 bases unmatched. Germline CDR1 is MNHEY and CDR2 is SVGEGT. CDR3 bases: TGTGCCAGCAGTTACTCGGACAGGGTTCGAAACTATGGCTACACCTTC. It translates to CASSYSDRVRNYGYTF.

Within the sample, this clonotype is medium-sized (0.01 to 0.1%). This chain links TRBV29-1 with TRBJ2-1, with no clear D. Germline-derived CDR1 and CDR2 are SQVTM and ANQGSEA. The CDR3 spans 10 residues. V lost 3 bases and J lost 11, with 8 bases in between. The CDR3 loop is CSVDTVQQFF. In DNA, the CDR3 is TGCAGCGTTGATACAGTACAGCAGTTCTTC.